This TCR beta chain was captured by sequencing in a study of blood T cells in healthy people across ages. Then a second PCR, running about 6 to 12 cycles, was carried out with a sample-barcoded 5' primer and a J-beta primer mix. One entry per CDR3 protein, called by TCRdb with MiXCR from the 5' RACE reads. The sample shows over 1,500,000 distinct CDR3 sequences, less than 50% of them seen only once. This clonotype was detected once. What it recognizes is unknown. A junction boundary mismatches the germline segment, possibly from a read error. Per germline, CDR1 SGHDT and CDR2 YYEEEE. This CDR3 is 13 amino acids long. Study-wide points: A strong correlation was found between TCR beta diversity and the percentage of naive T cells. Using unsorted PBMCs precluded a conclusive naive versus antigen-experienced comparison. Significant beta diversity loss was already apparent by age roughly 43, declining roughly linearly.

This receptor was identified in a woman aged 40 to 49 in good health. The sequenced material came from blood. The chain carries TRBV5-6 and TRBJ1-1, with D possibly being TRBD1 (5 bases). The CDR3 nucleotides read TGTGCCACCAGCTTGGGGGGGGGTCCTGAAGCTTTCTTT. It yields the protein CATSLGGGPEAFF.